These 18 T cell receptor beta chains were sequenced from one sample in a study of metastatic and nonmetastatic thyroid tumors. Prior to thyroid surgery, none of the patients had received any treatment. TCRdb re-processed the PCR reads through MiXCR. This sample has 13,000 to 15,000 clones; roughly 28% occur once, and the top ten carry less than 5%. The material sequenced was blood. The receptors shown here come from a female donor with papillary thyroid cancer or a benign thyroid nodule (not recorded which). Some clones in this sample may be carry-over from other donors' samples.

This chain links TRBV27 with TRBJ2-3; 8 bases fit TRBD2. Losses at the gene ends were 2 bases for V and 2 bases for J; bases not matched to a gene: 6. The CDR3 is 16 amino acids. Germline V lookup: CDR1 MNHEY, CDR2 SMNVEV (reference sequence). CDR3 nucleotide sequence: TGTGCCAGCAGTTTAAACGGGAGGGCCCACACAGATACGCAGTATTTT. This encodes CASSLNGRAHTDTQYF.

This clone has at least ten counts. The V call is TRBV9, the J call TRBJ2-1; TRBD2 aligns across 8 bases. V lost 0 bases and J lost 6; bases outside the gene matches: 8. Germline CDR1 reads SGDLS; CDR2 reads YYNGEE. This CDR3 has 16 residues. The CDR3 region is CASSVVGAGGPNEQFF. CDR3 in DNA: TGTGCCAGCAGCGTAGTAGGTGCGGGAGGCCCCAATGAGCAGTTCTTC.

This clone occurred many times. The chain employs TRBV11-3 and TRBJ2-1; 8 nucleotides match TRBD2. This CDR3 is 15 amino acids long. From germline, CDR1 is SGHNT and CDR2 YENEEA. The V gene end was trimmed by 5 bases and the J gene end by 2 bases; junction bases not matched to a gene: 5. The CDR3 here is CASSLPTSAYNEQFF. The DNA for the CDR3 is TGTGCCAGCAGCCTCCCGACTAGCGCCTACAATGAGCAGTTCTTC.

This chain connects TRBV27 to TRBJ2-7; D uncertain. CDR3 size: 15 residues. V gave up 5 bases and J gave up 1 base, with 15 bases separating them. CDR1 and CDR2 (germline): MNHEY, SMNVEV (reference sequence). The CDR3: CASSTLRTWSYEQYF. DNA for the CDR3: TGTGCCAGCAGTACCCTTAGGACGTGGTCCTACGAGCAGTACTTC.

This clone was detected many times. The chain couples TRBV4-1 to TRBJ1-1; D is possibly TRBD1 (5 bases). Trimming shortened V by 4 bases and J by 0 bases, and 12 bases separated the two germline ends. The CDR3 runs 15 residues. The germline gives CDR1 MGHRA, CDR2 YSYEKL. CDR3 loop: CASSLPGRVNTEAFF. The CDR3, as DNA: TGCGCCAGCAGCCTACCAGGGCGGGTGAACACTGAAGCTTTCTTT.

This clone showed up just a few times. The rearrangement links TRBV11-2 to TRBJ2-7; TRBD1 matches 10 bases. The CDR3 sequence is 18 residues long. The trim removed 2 bases at V and 4 bases at J, leaving 14 bases unmatched. Per germline, CDR1 SGHAT and CDR2 FQNNGV. CDR3 coding DNA: TGTGCCAGCAGCTTAATTGGAGGTATCGGGACAGGGGCTTACGAGCAGTACTTC. Its translation: CASSLIGGIGTGAYEQYF.

This clone has just one count. The chain has TRBV20-1 and TRBJ2-3; 10 positions match TRBD2. V lost 5 bases, J lost 6 bases, and 17 bases stayed unmatched. Germline CDR1 is DFQATT and CDR2 is SNEGSKA (reference sequence). The CDR3 has 17 amino acids. The CDR3 protein is CSAGRFGEAGGLDTQYF. CDR3 sequence (DNA): TGCAGTGCTGGACGCTTCGGAGAAGCGGGGGGGCTGGATACGCAGTATTTT.

This clone was counted between two and nine times. V gene TRBV6-1 combines with J gene TRBJ2-7; D uncertain. This CDR3 comprises 12 residues. Trimming removed 1 base from V and 2 bases from J, with 3 bases in between. Per the germline V gene, CDR1 is MNHNS and CDR2 is SASEGT. Written as DNA, the CDR3 is TGTGCCAGCAGTGAAGTTACCTACGAGCAGTACTTC. Translated, it gives CASSEVTYEQYF.

The chain uses TRBV20-1 and TRBJ2-7, with TRBD1 as a possible D gene (7 bases). The CDR3 contains 13 residues. Germline values: CDR1 DFQATT, CDR2 SNEGSKA (reference sequence). V was clipped by 6 bases and J by 5 bases, with 17 bases between them. The CDR3 nucleotides read TGCAGTGCGGAGGGACAGCCGCCGGACGAGCAGTACTTC. Its protein product is CSAEGQPPDEQYF.

In this sample, this clone turned up a few times. The chain links TRBV19 to TRBJ2-2, with 8 positions matching TRBD1. CDR3 length: 14 residues. V shed 11 bases, J shed 4 bases, and the junction held 9 bases outside the gene matches. The germline V gene has CDR1 LNHDA and CDR2 SQIVND (reference sequence). DNA for the CDR3: TGTGCCGTGACCGGGACAGGACTCACCGGGGAGCTGTTTTTT. Protein sequence: CAVTGTGLTGELFF.

This chain uses TRBV12-5 with TRBJ2-6, with no clear D. The CDR3 spans 18 residues. CDR1 is LGHNT and CDR2 is FRNRAP in the germline V gene. V lost 1 base, J lost 0 bases, and 13 bases lay in between. CDR3 bases: TGTGCTAGTGGTTTGGCCCGAGACCCATTCTCTGGGGCCAACGTCCTGACTTTC. Translating gives CASGLARDPFSGANVLTF.

This chain connects TRBV11-2 to TRBJ2-1, with 12 bases aligning to TRBD2. This CDR3 comprises 15 residues. J gave up 8 bases and V 5 bases, and 7 bases lay outside the gene matches. Germline CDR1 reads SGHAT; CDR2 reads FQNNGV. CDR3 DNA: TGTGCCAGCAGCCTGGGACTAGCGGGTACCGATGAGCAGTTCTTC. Translated, it gives CASSLGLAGTDEQFF.

This sequence joins TRBV11-2 and TRBJ2-1; 7 nucleotides match TRBD2. Germline V CDR1 and CDR2: SGHAT, FQNNGV. J gave up 1 base and V 4 bases, and 7 bases lay outside the gene matches. The CDR3 runs to 16 residues. In DNA, the CDR3 is TGTGCCAGCAGCTCCGGGGTCGGGGGGTCCTACAATGAGCAGTTCTTC. It yields the protein CASSSGVGGSYNEQFF.

This clone rates as medium-sized. The chain combines TRBV6-1 with TRBJ1-3; D not certain. This CDR3 has 16 amino acids. Germline values: CDR1 MNHNS, CDR2 SASEGT. The V and J ends lost 2 bases and 5 bases respectively, with 16 bases between them. The chain's CDR3 is CASSESGRTRRNTIYF. DNA for the CDR3: TGTGCCAGCAGTGAATCGGGCAGGACGAGGAGAAACACCATATATTTT.

This rearrangement joins TRBV3-1 to TRBJ1-2, with D perhaps matching TRBD1 (5 bases). Trimming pared 4 bases from V and 6 bases from J, leaving 12 bases between. This CDR3 spans 13 amino acids. Germline assignment: CDR1 LGHDT and CDR2 YNNKEL (reference sequence). CDR3 in amino acids: CASSLQGGDGYTF. In nucleotides, the CDR3 is TGTGCCAGCAGCCTCCAGGGTGGGGATGGCTACACCTTC.

This clone was seen at least ten times. The chain is built from TRBV12-3 or TRBV12-4 and TRBJ2-1, with 9 bases matching TRBD1. The CDR3 runs to 14 residues. V trimming: 5 bases; J trimming: 7 bases; junction bases outside the gene matches: 6. CDR3 loop: CASSRGDRVNEQFF. The CDR3 region has the DNA TGTGCCAGCAGTAGGGGGGACAGGGTTAATGAGCAGTTCTTC.

This chain uses TRBV18 with TRBJ1-1; 12 bases agree with TRBD1. V trimming: 3 bases; J trimming: 10 bases; junction bases outside the gene matches: 9. The CDR3 consists of 15 residues. Germline V gene data show CDR1 as KGHSH and CDR2 as LQKENI. The chain's CDR3 is CASSPLSPGQGAAFF. DNA for the CDR3: TGTGCCAGCTCACCCCTCTCTCCGGGACAGGGGGCAGCTTTCTTT. Combining the CDR3 with reference TRBV18 and TRBJ1-1 gives the whole variable domain NAGVMQNPRHLVRRRGQEARLRCSPMKGHSHVYWYRQLPEEGLKFMVYLQKENIIDESGMPKERFSAEFPKEGPSILRIQQVVRGDSAAYFCASSPLSPGQGAAFFGQGTRLTVV.

Within the sample, this clone is medium-sized. The chain links TRBV27 to TRBJ1-6; 7 bases are a match to TRBD1. J was trimmed by 6 bases and V by 0 bases; bases with no gene match: 5. From germline, CDR1 is MNHEY and CDR2 SMNVEV (reference sequence). The CDR3 totals 16 residues. CDR3 sequence (DNA): TGTGCCAGCAGTTTATCCCTGGACAGGTTTAATTCACCCCTCCACTTT. Protein: CASSLSLDRFNSPLHF.